Below, one T cell receptor (beta chain) is given with its context. Its antigen is currently unknown. This entry comes from a study of CD8 T cells in ankylosing spondylitis. Findings and caveats of the study: Previously reported in reactive arthritis synovial fluid and blood were some of the motif variants. There was reportedly significant enrichment of clones that were disease-linked in matched ankylosing spondylitis synovial fluid. Blood from ankylosing spondylitis patients appeared to carry a characteristic roughly 8-variant TCR beta motif. Disease-linked clones bore a CD8+ phenotype and were relatively rare in peripheral blood.

V trimming: 3 bases; J trimming: 0 bases; junction bases outside the gene matches: 12. The germline CDR1 and CDR2 sequences are KGHDR and SFDVKD. This CDR3 contains 20 residues. As the method for making TCR beta libraries, quantitative 5'-RACE with molecular barcodes was used. TCRdb ran MiXCR on the 5' RACE reads and lists one entry per CDR3 protein. This table holds fewer than 500,000 distinct CDR3 sequences, more than 25% found once. This chain connects TRBV24-1 to TRBJ2-1; 11 bases agree with TRBD2. The TCR sequence derives from a male donor with ankylosing spondylitis. Source material: blood, either unsorted or a sorted T cell fraction (not recorded which). This CDR3 reads CATSDPVAGGGRSSYNEQFF. CDR3 nucleotides: TGTGCCACCAGTGATCCTGTAGCGGGAGGGGGGCGTTCCTCCTACAATGAGCAGTTCTTC.